This T cell receptor beta chain was documented in a study of T-cell memory formation after mild COVID-19. General study findings and limits: SARS-CoV-2 specificity was not confirmed for second-wave clones peaking on day 37.

Worth noting for this clonotype: The antigen remains unidentified.

Using its own MiXCR run on the 5' RACE reads, TCRdb lists one record per CDR3 protein. This table holds hundreds of thousands of distinct CDR3 sequences, approximately 23% found once. The clonotype was recovered from an adult woman who had mild COVID-19 (a few samples of this study predate the infection). Cell type and time point are not known. What was sequenced was PBMCs or a T cell subset sorted from them (not recorded which).

The CDR3 region has the DNA TGCAGTGCGACCCAGGGTGTTGGCACTGAAGCTTTCTTT. Encoded protein: CSATQGVGTEAFF. The gene calls are TRBV20-1 and TRBJ1-1, with a weak D call TRBD1 (5 bases). This CDR3 comprises 13 residues. Germline values: CDR1 DFQATT, CDR2 SNEGSKA (reference sequence). Trimming removed 6 bases at V and 4 bases at J, with 15 bases between.